This T cell receptor beta chain was documented in a study of T cell responses to AZD1222 COVID-19 vaccine. Some clones are missing from TCRdb's copy, which holds only in-frame ones; the method was immunoSEQ multiplex PCR. This table has more than 100,000 clones, roughly 88% appearing once. The TCR comes from an adult in good health. The sample consisted of peripheral blood, taken on day 0 of AZD1222 vaccination.

The CDR3 reads CASKTKLNTEAFF. CDR3 in DNA: TGTGCCAGCAAGACAAAATTGAACACTGAAGCTTTCTTT. V and J are TRBV28 and TRBJ1-1; D is uncertain. The CDR3 is 13 residues long. The V gene lost 7 bases and the J gene lost 0 bases, with 9 bases spanning the gap. Germline lookup yields CDR1 MDHEN and CDR2 SYDVKM.